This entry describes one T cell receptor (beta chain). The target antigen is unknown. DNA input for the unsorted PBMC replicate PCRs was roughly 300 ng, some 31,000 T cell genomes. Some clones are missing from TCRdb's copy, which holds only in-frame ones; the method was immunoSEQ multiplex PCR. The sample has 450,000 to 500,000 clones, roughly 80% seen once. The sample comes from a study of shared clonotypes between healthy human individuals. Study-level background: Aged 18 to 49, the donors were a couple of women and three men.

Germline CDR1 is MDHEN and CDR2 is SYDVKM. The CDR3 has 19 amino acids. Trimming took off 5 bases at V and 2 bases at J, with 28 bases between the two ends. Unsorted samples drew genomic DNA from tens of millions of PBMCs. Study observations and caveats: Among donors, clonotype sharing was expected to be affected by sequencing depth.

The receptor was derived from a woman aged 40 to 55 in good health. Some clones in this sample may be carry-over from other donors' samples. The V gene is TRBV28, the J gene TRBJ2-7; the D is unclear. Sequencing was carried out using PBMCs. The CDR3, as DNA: TGTGCCAGCAGTCCCCTATGGAGCCCCGTCCCCAGGATGGCCTACGAGCAGTACTTC. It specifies CASSPLWSPVPRMAYEQYF.